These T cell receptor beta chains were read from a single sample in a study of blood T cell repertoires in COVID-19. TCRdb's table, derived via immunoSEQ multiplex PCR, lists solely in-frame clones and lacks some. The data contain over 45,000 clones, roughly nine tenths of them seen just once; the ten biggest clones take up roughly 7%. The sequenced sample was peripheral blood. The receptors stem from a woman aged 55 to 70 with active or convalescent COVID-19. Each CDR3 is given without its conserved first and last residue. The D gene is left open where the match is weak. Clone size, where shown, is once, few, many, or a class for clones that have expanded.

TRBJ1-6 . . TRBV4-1 ASSQTRISSPLH
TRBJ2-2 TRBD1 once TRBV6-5 ASSTRTGHGELF
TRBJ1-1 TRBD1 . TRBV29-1 SVLQGTNTEAF
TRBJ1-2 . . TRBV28 ASYRVYDYGYT
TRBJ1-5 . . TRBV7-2 ASSLARGDQPQH
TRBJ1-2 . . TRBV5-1 ASSLGAKDNYGYT
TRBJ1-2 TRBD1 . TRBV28 ASSLGAGGNYGYT
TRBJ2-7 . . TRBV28 ASSFRRGPYEQY
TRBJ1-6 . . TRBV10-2 ASSDLGGDLGSPLH
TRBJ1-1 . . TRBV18 ASRVSGEGAEAF
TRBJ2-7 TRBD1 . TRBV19 ASSRQGFYEQY
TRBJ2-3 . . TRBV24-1 ATSDFAGRIGTDTQY
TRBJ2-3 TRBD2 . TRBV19 ASSIGRESTDTQY
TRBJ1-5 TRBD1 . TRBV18 ASSPYGTGLNQPQH
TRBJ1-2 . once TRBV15 ATSRGLQGSPHYGYT